This TCR beta chain was identified in a study of OX40 agonist ivuxolimab in advanced cancers. At the level of the study: The diagnoses of dose-escalation patients were hepatocellular carcinoma, melanoma, renal cell or head and neck cancer. Regarding the study as a whole: CD8+ T cells averaged more expanded clones than CD4+. Some of the nonresponding patients also showed low levels of normalized T-cell clonal expansion.

About this clone itself: Its matching antigen is unknown.

The repertoire was sequenced with immunoSEQ multiplex PCR; TCRdb's copy has only in-frame clones and lacks some. This table holds approximately 35,000 clones, 92% found once. CDR3 length: 13 amino acids. The receptor comes from an adult with an advanced solid tumor such as melanoma, head and neck, liver or kidney cancer. The chain combines TRBV21-1 with TRBJ2-3; the table's D call, TRBD1, was not checked against the DNA. TRBV21-1 is designated a pseudogene. This specimen consisted of CD4+ or CD8+ T cells sorted from blood, obtained in a trial of the OX40 agonist ivuxolimab. The CDR3 reads CASTTGGTDTQYF. DNA of the CDR3: TGTGCCAGCACAACAGGGGGCACAGATACGCAGTATTTT.